A single sample is the source of the 4 T cell receptor beta chains below, sequenced in a study of blood T cell repertoires in COVID-19. Assay used: immunoSEQ multiplex PCR; TCRdb lists only in-frame clones, some missing. The sample comprises roughly 250,000 clones, approximately 82% of which are singletons, and approximately 8.6% rests with the top ten. The specimen sequenced was peripheral blood. These receptors all stem from a man aged 40-55 years with active or convalescent COVID-19.

This clone was picked up one time. CDR3 DNA sequence: TGTGCCAGTAGTATCGGTGCAGGGCGAGGAGAGCAGTTCTTC. Protein product: CASSIGAGRGEQFF. The chain links TRBV19 to TRBJ2-1; TRBD1 might be the D (5 bases). V lost 3 bases, J lost 10 bases, and 16 bases lay in between. The germline V gene encodes CDR1 LNHDA and CDR2 SQIVND (reference sequence). The CDR3 contains 14 residues.

V and J are TRBV24-1 and TRBJ2-1; maybe TRBD1 (6 bases). Germline CDR1 reads KGHDR; CDR2 reads SFDVKD. The V and J ends lost 7 bases and 10 bases respectively, with 10 bases between them. The length of the CDR3 is 11 residues. The CDR3 reads CATSWTDEQFF. The CDR3 DNA reads as TGTGCCACCAGCTGGACAGACGAGCAGTTCTTC.

V usage is TRBV6-5 and J usage is TRBJ2-7; TRBD1 matches 10 bases. The trim removed 6 bases at V and 6 bases at J, leaving 8 bases unmatched. Germline values: CDR1 MNHEY, CDR2 SVGAGI. The CDR3 runs 14 residues. Written as DNA, the CDR3 is TGTGCCAGCAGCCGACAGGGGGCCCCCGGCGAGCAGTACTTC. Translation gives CASSRQGAPGEQYF.

The chain employs TRBV27 and TRBJ1-1, with D tentatively TRBD1 (6 bases). The V gene's germline CDR1 is MNHEY and CDR2 SMNVEV (reference sequence). V gave up 9 bases and J gave up 4 bases, with 18 bases separating them. This CDR3 has 14 residues. The CDR3 sequence is CASMGGQGSTEAFF. Written as DNA, the CDR3 is TGTGCCAGTATGGGGGGGCAGGGAAGCACTGAAGCTTTCTTT.